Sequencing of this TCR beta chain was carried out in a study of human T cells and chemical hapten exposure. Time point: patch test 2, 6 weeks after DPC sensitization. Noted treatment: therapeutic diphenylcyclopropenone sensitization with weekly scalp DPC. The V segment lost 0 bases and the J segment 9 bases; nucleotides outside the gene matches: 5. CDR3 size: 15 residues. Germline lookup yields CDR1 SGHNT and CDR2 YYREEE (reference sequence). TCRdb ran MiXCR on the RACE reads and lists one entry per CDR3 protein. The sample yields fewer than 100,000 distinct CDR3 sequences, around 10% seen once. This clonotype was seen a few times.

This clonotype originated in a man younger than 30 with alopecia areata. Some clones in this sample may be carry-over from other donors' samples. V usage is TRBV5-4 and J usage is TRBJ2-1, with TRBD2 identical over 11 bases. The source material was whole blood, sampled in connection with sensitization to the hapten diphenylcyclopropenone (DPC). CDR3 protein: CASSLGSLAGGEQFF. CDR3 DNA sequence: TGTGCCAGCAGCTTGGGTTCCCTAGCGGGGGGTGAGCAGTTCTTC.